Below, 9 T cell receptor beta chains from the same sample are listed, as sequenced in a study of cytomegalovirus exposure and HLA in healthy donors (dated by TCRdb to 2017 to 2019). Library construction relied on the immunoSEQ multiplex PCR assay. For the multiplex PCR, a mixture combining 60 forward primers for TCR Vbeta segments and 13 reverse primers for TCR Jbeta segments was used. In TCRdb, the immuneACCESS table is reduced to in-frame sequences with V and J assigned. These tables do not hold every clone; where another copy was compared, an unresolved V gene accounts for under half, and the others remain unexplained. This sample has tens of thousands of clones in its table, and roughly 74% of those were observed once. The top ten constitute 1.4% of the sample. The specimen sequenced was PBMCs. Receptors originate from a female donor in good health and CMV-seronegative.

V and J are TRBV14 and TRBJ2-7, with D perhaps TRBD1 (5 bases). CDR1 and CDR2 from the germline V gene are SGHDN and FVKESK. The germline V and J ends were trimmed by 4 bases and 3 bases, with 7 bases remaining between them. CDR3 size: 12 residues. In DNA form, the CDR3 reads TGTGCCAGCAGCCCTCAGGGCTACGAGCAGTACTTC. Its translation is CASSPQGYEQYF. The entire variable domain, with the rest obtained from reference TRBV14 and TRBJ2-7, is as follows: EAGVTQFPSHSVIEKGQTVTLRCDPISGHDNLYWYRRVMGKEIKFLLHFVKESKQDESGMPNNRFLAERTGGTYSTLKVQPAELEDSGVYFCASSPQGYEQYFGPGTRLTVT.

The chain uses TRBV7-2 and TRBJ2-3; TRBD2 aligns across 9 bases. V lost 0 bases to trimming and J lost 5 bases; unmatched junction nucleotides: 15. Germline lookup yields CDR1 SGHTA and CDR2 FQGNSA. The CDR3 contains 19 residues. For the CDR3, the DNA is TGTGCCAGCAGCTTAGCGTGGAGGAATACGGCGGGGGGGAGAGATACGCAGTATTTT. This translates into CASSLAWRNTAGGRDTQYF.

V is TRBV5-6 and J is TRBJ2-7, with a tentative D call TRBD1 (6 bases). Germline V gene data show CDR1 as SGHDT and CDR2 as YYEEEE. CDR3 length equals 14 residues. The V end lost 3 bases, the J end lost 2 bases, and 12 bases lay between the germline ends. For the CDR3, the DNA is TGTGCCAGCAGCTCCAACGGACAGACCTACGAGCAGTACTTC. Protein: CASSSNGQTYEQYF.

This clone has just one count. The V and J genes are TRBV5-1 and TRBJ1-5, with 8 bases lining up with TRBD1. The germline V gene has CDR1 SGHRS and CDR2 YFSETQ. Trimming took 1 base from V and 7 from J; bases not matched to a gene: 7. The length of the CDR3 is 15 residues. The CDR3 spells CASSLSGGGKQPQHF. CDR3 DNA: TGCGCCAGCAGCTTGTCAGGGGGCGGAAAACAGCCCCAGCATTTT.

The genes are TRBV6-6 and TRBJ2-5, with 8 positions matching TRBD1. The J segment lost 5 bases and the V segment lost 8 bases, leaving 13 bases of the junction unmatched. This CDR3 has 15 amino acids. Germline V gene sequence: CDR1 MNHNY, CDR2 SVGAGI (reference sequence). The CDR3 sequence: CASVNRQGARETQYF. The DNA of the CDR3 is TGTGCCAGCGTCAATCGCCAGGGGGCGAGGGAGACCCAGTACTTC.

The gene calls are TRBV7-9 and TRBJ2-2; 10 bases line up with TRBD2. The germline V gene has CDR1 SEHNR and CDR2 FQNEAQ (reference sequence). With 2 bases clipped from V and 6 bases from J, the junction kept 0 bases outside the gene matches. The CDR3 runs to 14 residues. CDR3 region: CASSLLAGAGELFF. The CDR3 DNA reads as TGTGCCAGCAGCTTACTAGCGGGGGCCGGGGAGCTGTTTTTT.

The chain uses TRBV5-1 and TRBJ2-5, with D possibly matching TRBD2 (5 bases). V lost 0 bases to trimming and J lost 2 bases, with 8 bases between them. Germline CDR1 and CDR2: SGHRS and YFSETQ. The CDR3 covers 14 residues. This CDR3 reads CASSLGLPQETQYF. CDR3 coding DNA: TGCGCCAGCAGCTTGGGACTACCTCAAGAGACCCAGTACTTC.

V and J are TRBV7-9 and TRBJ2-7; 7 nucleotides match TRBD1. The CDR3 totals 12 residues. The germline CDR1 and CDR2 sequences are SEHNR and FQNEAQ (reference sequence). Trimming removed 3 bases from V and 7 bases from J; junction bases left unmatched: 3. CDR3 DNA: TGTGCCAGCAGCTTTACAGGGGTTGAGCAGTACTTC. This encodes CASSFTGVEQYF.

This rearrangement joins TRBV9 to TRBJ1-6, with D unresolved. This CDR3 has 13 residues. Germline-derived CDR1 and CDR2 are SGDLS and YYNGEE. Trimming removed 4 bases from V and 7 bases from J, with 9 bases in between. CDR3 bases: TGTGCCAGCAGCCCGTCGGGGAATTCACCCCTCCACTTT. Protein product: CASSPSGNSPLHF. The entire variable domain, with the rest obtained from reference TRBV9 and TRBJ1-6, is as follows: DSGVTQTPKHLITATGQRVTLRCSPRSGDLSVYWYQQSLDQGLQFLIQYYNGEERAKGNILERFSAQQFPDLHSELNLSSLELGDSALYFCASSPSGNSPLHFGNGTRLTVT.